The clone carrying this T cell receptor beta chain was found once. TCR beta CDR3 regions were amplified from RNA. A set of HTBI primers served as the primers for a first-round RT-PCR of the TCR CDR3. TCRdb ran MiXCR on the multiplex PCR reads and lists one entry per CDR3 protein. The sample contains approximately 400,000 distinct CDR3 sequences, around 25% of which appear only once. V lost 6 bases, J lost 2 bases, and 4 bases stayed unmatched. This CDR3 has 14 amino acids. The V gene's germline CDR1 is MDHEN and CDR2 SYDVKM. The entry originates in a study of T cells in Graves' hyperthyroidism and ophthalmopathy.

The V call is TRBV28, the J call TRBJ2-3; TRBD1 agrees at 8 bases. The origin of this receptor is a man in his forties or fifties with Graves' hyperthyroidism. The sample taken for sequencing was blood. The CDR3 protein is CASRSTGDTDTQYF. In DNA, the CDR3 is TGTGCCAGCAGATCGACAGGGGACACAGATACGCAGTATTTT.